Below, one T cell receptor beta chain is given with its context. Its specificity is not known. The record originates from a study of T-cell memory formation after mild COVID-19. Study findings and constraints: For contracting clones, CD4+ ones sat mainly in CM and EM, CD8+ in EMRA. Some SARS-CoV-2-responding clones were already detected in memory before infection.

Trimming pared 1 base from V and 12 bases from J, leaving 23 bases between. CDR1 is LGHNA, CDR2 YSLEER, per germline. There are 16 residues in the CDR3. TCRdb reprocessed the 5' RACE reads via MiXCR and lists one record per CDR3 protein. The table lists about 320,000 distinct CDR3 sequences, over 11% of them singletons, with approximately 22% in the top ten. The sequence derives from a man aged 18-30 years who had mild COVID-19 (a few samples of this study predate the infection). Cell type and time point are not known. The chain employs TRBV4-3 and TRBJ2-3; D tentatively reads TRBD1 or TRBD2 (5 bases each). The sample taken for sequencing was PBMCs or a T cell subset sorted from them (not recorded which). The chain's CDR3 is CASSQGGPGDRFLQYF. CDR3 DNA sequence: TGCGCCAGCAGCCAAGGGGGCCCCGGGGACCGCTTTCTTCAGTATTTT.